This passage covers 20 T cell receptor beta chains from one sample sequenced in a study of PD-1 blockade in classical Hodgkin lymphoma. Clones were sequenced by immunoSEQ multiplex PCR, and TCRdb holds only the in-frame ones, with some missing. The table records some 62,000 clones, 88% of them present only once. Each of the patients experienced relapse following autologous stem cell transplantation, and their brentuximab vedotin exposure differed. This sample comprised peripheral blood mononuclear cells (PBMCs), obtained at baseline. All receptors come from a human donor with classical Hodgkin lymphoma.

This chain joins TRBV28 and TRBJ1-1; TRBD1 matches 11 bases. The CDR3 consists of 15 residues. J lost 3 bases, V lost 0 bases, and 0 bases had no gene match. Looked up from germline, CDR1 is MDHEN and CDR2 is SYDVKM. The CDR3 coding sequence is TGTGCCAGCAGTTTATGGGGACAGGGGGACACTGAAGCTTTCTTT. Protein sequence: CASSLWGQGDTEAFF.

The chain carries TRBV9 and TRBJ2-2, with 10 bases lining up with TRBD2. This CDR3 comprises 18 residues. Per the germline V gene, CDR1 is SGDLS and CDR2 is YYNGEE. V trimming: 4 bases; J trimming: 9 bases; junction bases outside the gene matches: 18. The CDR3 protein is CASSPPPSGTSVVRELFF. The CDR3 DNA follows: TGTGCCAGCAGCCCCCCCCCGTCCGGGACTAGCGTCGTTCGGGAGCTGTTTTTT.

The rearrangement uses TRBV7-2 and TRBJ2-1, with 7 nucleotides matching TRBD2. Trimming cost V 1 base and J 4 bases; bases outside gene matches: 4. The CDR3 covers 15 residues. Germline CDR1 and CDR2: SGHTA and FQGNSA. CDR3 protein: CASSLDPAGYNEQFF. In DNA, the CDR3 is TGTGCCAGCAGCTTAGATCCAGCGGGGTACAATGAGCAGTTCTTC.

This clone was picked up one time. The chain employs TRBV9 and TRBJ2-3; 11 bases line up with TRBD2. CDR1 is SGDLS and CDR2 is YYNGEE in the germline V gene. The length of the CDR3 is 15 residues. The V gene end was trimmed by 5 bases and the J gene end by 0 bases; junction bases not matched to a gene: 2. The CDR3 DNA reads as TGTGCCAGCAGTCGACTAGCGGGGAGCACAGATACGCAGTATTTT. Its protein is CASSRLAGSTDTQYF. The entire variable domain, with the rest obtained from reference TRBV9 and TRBJ2-3, is as follows: DSGVTQTPKHLITATGQRVTLRCSPRSGDLSVYWYQQSLDQGLQFLIQYYNGEERAKGNILERFSAQQFPDLHSELNLSSLELGDSALYFCASSRLAGSTDTQYFGPGTRLTVL.

The J gene is TRBJ2-7, the V gene TRBV6-6; D is unclear. The CDR3 is 12 residues long. Germline values: CDR1 MNHNY, CDR2 SVGAGI (reference sequence). The germline V and J ends were trimmed by 6 bases and 5 bases, with 11 bases remaining between them. CDR3 DNA sequence: TGTGCCAGCAGAGCCTCCAGCCACGAGCAGTACTTC. It codes for CASRASSHEQYF.

The gene calls are TRBV18 and TRBJ1-2; maybe TRBD1 (6 bases). The CDR3 length is 15 residues. CDR1 KGHSH and CDR2 LQKENI come from the germline V gene. V dropped 0 bases and J dropped 5 bases, with 13 bases sitting between them. CDR3 sequence reads: CASSPPRGAEYGYTF. CDR3 nucleotide sequence: TGTGCCAGCTCACCACCGAGGGGGGCGGAGTATGGCTACACCTTC.

The chain couples TRBV10-1 to TRBJ1-2; D gene ambiguous. CDR1 is WNHNN and CDR2 is SYGVQD in the germline V gene (reference sequence). The CDR3 runs 14 residues. The ends were cut back, 4 bases at V and 4 bases at J, with 13 bases in the middle. This chain's CDR3 is CASSASRKTYGYTF. The CDR3 region has the DNA TGCGCCAGCAGTGCGTCGCGAAAGACCTATGGCTACACCTTC.

The chain combines TRBV7-6 with TRBJ2-2, with TRBD2 identical over 7 bases. This CDR3 has 15 residues. V was pared by 5 bases and J by 4 bases, with 7 bases of the junction left unmatched. CDR1 is SGHVS and CDR2 is FNYEAQ in the germline V gene. CDR3 nucleotides: TGTGCCAGCAGCAGCTACACGGGGGGCACCGGGGAGCTGTTTTTT. Translation gives CASSSYTGGTGELFF.

This clone was counted only a few times. V and J are TRBV6-5 and TRBJ1-1, with a possible D match to TRBD1 (6 bases). Germline CDR1 and CDR2: MNHEY and SVGAGI. This CDR3 contains 13 residues. V was pared by 5 bases and J by 8 bases, with 15 bases between. CDR3 in DNA: TGTGCCAGCAGTCAGAACGACAGGACCGAAGCTTTCTTT. Its protein is CASSQNDRTEAFF.

V usage is TRBV7-2 and J usage is TRBJ2-5; 10 nucleotides match TRBD2. V shed 2 bases, J shed 3 bases, and the junction held 6 bases outside the gene matches. Per germline, CDR1 SGHTA and CDR2 FQGNSA. CDR3 size: 16 residues. CDR3 nucleotide sequence: TGTGCCAGCAGCTTAACCCTAGCGGGGGATGAAGAGACCCAGTACTTC. It specifies CASSLTLAGDEETQYF.

This chain links TRBV19 with TRBJ1-1, with TRBD1 as a possible D gene (5 bases). Germline CDR1 and CDR2: LNHDA and SQIVND (reference sequence). This CDR3 region has 18 residues. Trimming shortened V by 5 bases and J by 0 bases, and 22 bases separated the two germline ends. CDR3 nucleotides: TGTGCCAGTAGTCCTCGCCAGGGAGTATATTCCATGAACACTGAAGCTTTCTTT. Protein: CASSPRQGVYSMNTEAFF.

This chain uses TRBV6-6 with TRBJ2-7; 9 nucleotides align to TRBD1. The V and J ends lost 4 bases and 0 bases, in that order; junction bases with no gene match: 4. The CDR3 loop spans 15 amino acids. The germline CDR1 and CDR2 sequences are MNHNY and SVGAGI (reference sequence). The CDR3 region is CASSSGTGISYEQYF. The CDR3 DNA sequence: TGTGCCAGCAGTTCCGGGACAGGGATCTCCTACGAGCAGTACTTC.

The V call is TRBV6-6, the J call TRBJ2-1; D not resolved. Trimming took 0 bases from V and 5 from J, leaving 8 bases between them. This CDR3 is built from 14 residues. The germline CDR1 and CDR2 sequences are MNHNY and SVGAGI (reference sequence). CDR3: CASSYSGPDNEQFF. Here the CDR3 DNA reads TGTGCCAGCAGTTACTCCGGACCCGACAATGAGCAGTTCTTC.

The chain combines TRBV6-5 with TRBJ2-1; a weak D match, TRBD2 (6 bases). Trimming cost V 3 bases and J 9 bases, with 18 bases left between them. The length of the CDR3 is 15 residues. Looked up from germline, CDR1 is MNHEY and CDR2 is SVGAGI. The CDR3 loop is CASSYRPEGWGEQFF. CDR3 in DNA: TGTGCCAGCAGTTATCGCCCGGAGGGATGGGGTGAGCAGTTCTTC.

This chain's CDR3 is CASRESGYTF. The CDR3 DNA reads as TGTGCCAGCAGGGAATCTGGCTACACCTTC. The V call is TRBV2, the J call TRBJ1-2, with no clear D. The CDR3 sequence is 10 residues long. V lost 6 bases, J lost 7 bases, and 6 bases lay in between. CDR1 SNHLY and CDR2 FYNNEI come from the germline V gene.

This chain connects TRBV11-3 to TRBJ2-3; 8 bases match TRBD2. The germline V gene encodes CDR1 SGHNT and CDR2 YENEEA. With 1 base clipped from V and 4 bases from J, the junction kept 1 base outside the gene matches. The CDR3 length is 14 residues. CDR3 DNA: TGTGCCAGCAGCTTAGGTAGCGGGGCAGATACGCAGTATTTT. Its translation is CASSLGSGADTQYF.

This chain joins TRBV7-9 and TRBJ2-7; tentatively, D is TRBD1 (6 bases). V lost 5 bases and J 3 bases, leaving 20 bases between the germline ends. The CDR3 is 16 residues long. Germline V gene data show CDR1 as SEHNR and CDR2 as FQNEAQ (reference sequence). The CDR3 DNA is TGTGCCAGCAGCCCATTCCCACAGGGAGCCAACTACGAGCAGTACTTC. Its translation is CASSPFPQGANYEQYF.

The chain combines TRBV6-6 with TRBJ2-7; unclear D gene. Trimming pared 8 bases from V and 2 bases from J, leaving 16 bases between. The CDR3 is made up of 14 amino acids. Germline V lookup: CDR1 MNHNY, CDR2 SVGAGI (reference sequence). The CDR3 nucleotides read TGTGCCAGCTCCGTAGGGCCGACCACCTACGAGCAGTACTTC. As protein: CASSVGPTTYEQYF.

V is TRBV6-5 and J is TRBJ1-5; 7 nucleotides match TRBD1. CDR3 size: 14 residues. V was pared by 6 bases and J by 6 bases, with 8 bases of the junction left unmatched. The germline gives CDR1 MNHEY, CDR2 SVGAGI. CDR3 nucleotide sequence: TGTGCCAGCAGCGCAGACAGGGCTCCTCAGCCCCAGCATTTT. Translation: CASSADRAPQPQHF.

The chain couples TRBV7-2 to TRBJ2-3; D remains unclear. V shed 6 bases and J shed 0 bases, with 10 bases lying between them. Looked up from germline, CDR1 is SGHTA and CDR2 is FQGNSA. The CDR3 loop spans 14 amino acids. The CDR3 region is CASSPSISTDTQYF. The CDR3 nucleotides read TGTGCCAGCAGTCCTTCTATCAGCACAGATACGCAGTATTTT.